The sample holds a few counts of the clone carrying this T cell receptor beta chain. Its antigen is still unknown. 5'RACE with constant-segment primers built TCRalpha and TCRbeta cDNA libraries with UMIs. TCRdb reprocessed the 5' RACE reads via MiXCR and lists one record per CDR3 protein. The sample lists roughly 320,000 distinct CDR3 sequences; around 30% were seen once. The sample is drawn from a study of T-cell memory formation after mild COVID-19. Looking at the study overall: TCR clusters were largely donor specific. Overall study results and limits: Pre-infection memory contained some responding clones, which suggested that cross-reactive memory had joined. Day 15 to 85 contracting clones showed balanced CD4/CD8; later expanders leaned CD4+.

V lost 0 bases to trimming and J lost 5 bases, with 4 bases between them. The V gene's germline CDR1 is MNHEY and CDR2 SVGAGI. The CDR3 contains 12 residues. The sequence was collected from an adult woman who had mild COVID-19 (a few samples of this study predate the infection). Cell type and time point are not known. This chain joins TRBV6-5 and TRBJ2-5; D is uncertain. Sequencing was performed on PBMCs or a T cell subset sorted from them (not recorded which). This CDR3 reads CASSYSTETQYF. The CDR3 DNA reads TGTGCCAGCAGTTACTCGACGGAGACCCAGTACTTC.